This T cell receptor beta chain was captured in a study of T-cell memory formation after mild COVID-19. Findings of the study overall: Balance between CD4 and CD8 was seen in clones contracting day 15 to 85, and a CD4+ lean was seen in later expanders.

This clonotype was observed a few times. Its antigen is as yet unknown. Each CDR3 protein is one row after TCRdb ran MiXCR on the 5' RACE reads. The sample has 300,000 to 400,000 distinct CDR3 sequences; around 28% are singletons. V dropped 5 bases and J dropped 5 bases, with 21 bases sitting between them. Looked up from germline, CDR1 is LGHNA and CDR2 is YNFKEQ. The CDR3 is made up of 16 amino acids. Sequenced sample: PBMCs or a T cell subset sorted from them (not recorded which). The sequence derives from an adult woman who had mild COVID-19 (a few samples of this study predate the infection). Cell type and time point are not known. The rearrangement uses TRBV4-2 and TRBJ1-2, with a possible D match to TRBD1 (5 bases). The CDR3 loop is CASSSEQQATLYGYTF. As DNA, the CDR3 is TGTGCCAGCAGCTCGGAACAACAGGCGACCTTATATGGCTACACCTTC.